Listed below are T cell receptor beta chains from one sample, sequenced in a study of blood T cell repertoires in COVID-19. The data were produced by immunoSEQ multiplex PCR, yet TCRdb's version contains in-frame clones alone and is incomplete. This table holds fewer than 200,000 clones, roughly 87% found once. Input material: peripheral blood. These receptors were collected from a woman in her 70s with acute or convalescent COVID-19. Both conserved end residues are part of each CDR3. A D gene is named only where the DNA matches it firmly. Size values are once, few and many counts, or a class for expanded clones, and some rows have none.

CASSQDPANTGELFF,TGTGCCAGCAGCCAAGATCCAGCGAACACCGGGGAGCTGTTTTTT,.,.,TRBJ2-2,TRBV3-1/TRBV3-2
CASSLADNYYNEQFF,TGTGCCAGTAGTCTAGCGGACAACTACTACAATGAGCAGTTCTTC,TRBD2,.,TRBJ2-1,TRBV19
CASSETGYGYTF,TGTGCCAGCAGTGAGACAGGTTATGGCTACACCTTC,.,.,TRBJ1-2,TRBV2
CASSFQGVRTEAFF,TGTGCCAGCAGCTTTCAGGGTGTGCGCACTGAAGCTTTCTTT,.,.,TRBJ1-1,TRBV5-6
CASSQGPSSGGTQETQYF,TGTGCCAGCAGCCAAGGACCCTCTAGCGGGGGGACCCAAGAGACCCAGTACTTC,TRBD2,.,TRBJ2-5,TRBV4-2
CASSGSGGLDSPLHF,TGCGCCAGCAGCGGGTCGGGGGGTTTGGATTCACCCCTCCACTTT,.,.,TRBJ1-6,TRBV5-1
CASSRSTGGASYTF,TGCGCCAGCAGTCGATCCACAGGGGGCGCGAGCTACACCTTC,TRBD1,many,TRBJ1-2,TRBV23-1
CASSFTGGNQPQHF,TGTGCCAGCAGCTTCACAGGGGGCAATCAGCCCCAGCATTTT,TRBD1,.,TRBJ1-5,TRBV7-2
CASSPDSYEQYF,TGTGCCAGCTCACCCGACAGCTACGAGCAGTACTTC,.,.,TRBJ2-7,TRBV18
CASSLEEGTGYEQYF,TGTGCCAGCAGTTTAGAGGAGGGGACAGGCTACGAGCAGTACTTC,TRBD1,.,TRBJ2-7,TRBV28
CASTRVVGYEQYF,TGTGCCAGCACCCGGGTAGTTGGGTACGAGCAGTACTTC,.,.,TRBJ2-7,TRBV6-5
CASSPRDRYQGLSYEQYF,TGTGCCAGCTCACCTCGGGACAGGTATCAGGGTCTCTCCTACGAGCAGTACTTC,TRBD1,.,TRBJ2-7,TRBV18
CASSLAQANTEAFF,TGTGCCAGCAGCTTAGCGCAAGCGAACACTGAAGCTTTCTTT,.,.,TRBJ1-1,TRBV7-9
CASSLRGYATNEKLFF,TGTGCCAGCAGTCTTAGGGGGTACGCAACTAATGAAAAACTGTTTTTT,.,.,TRBJ1-4,TRBV28
CASSFEYNSPLHF,TGCGCCAGCAGCTTCGAGTATAATTCACCCCTCCACTTT,.,.,TRBJ1-6,TRBV5-1
CASSFGGLSSYEQYF,TGTGCCAGCAGCTTTGGAGGGCTAAGCTCCTACGAGCAGTACTTC,.,.,TRBJ2-7,TRBV5-8
CGWGGGETQYF,TGTGGATGGGGCGGGGGCGAGACCCAGTACTTC,.,.,TRBJ2-5,TRBV5-5
CASSPNQANTDTQYF,TGTGCCAGCTCACCAAATCAGGCCAACACAGATACGCAGTATTTT,.,.,TRBJ2-3,TRBV18
CATSGANTEAFF,TGTGCCACCAGTGGGGCTAACACTGAAGCTTTCTTT,.,.,TRBJ1-1,TRBV24-1
CSVGVVAGANVLTF,TGCAGCGTTGGAGTCGTCGCTGGGGCCAACGTCCTGACTTTC,.,once,TRBJ2-6,TRBV29-1
CATSRGLVLSSTDTQYF,TGTGCCACCAGCAGGGGACTAGTCCTGTCTAGCACAGATACGCAGTATTTT,TRBD2,.,TRBJ2-3,TRBV15
CASSPSTGGTEAFF,TGTGCCAGCTCACCGAGTACAGGGGGCACTGAAGCTTTCTTT,TRBD1,.,TRBJ1-1,TRBV18
CASSTAGPNQPQHF,TGTGCCAGCAGTACAGCGGGGCCCAATCAGCCCCAGCATTTT,.,.,TRBJ1-5,TRBV6-5
CASSIDLYGLYEQYF,TGTGCCAGTAGTATAGATCTCTATGGACTTTACGAGCAGTACTTC,.,once,TRBJ2-7,TRBV19
CASRGDSSTDTQYF,TGTGCCAGCAGAGGGGACAGTAGCACAGATACGCAGTATTTT,TRBD1,.,TRBJ2-3,TRBV2
CASSLAGGQAEKLFF,TGTGCCAGCAGCTTAGCGGGGGGACAGGCGGAAAAACTGTTTTTT,TRBD1,.,TRBJ1-4,TRBV7-2
CASSDSGGPDYGYTF,TGTGCCAGCAGTGACAGCGGGGGCCCTGACTATGGCTACACCTTC,.,few,TRBJ1-2,TRBV6-1
CASSLAGLAGGDEQFF,TGTGCCAGCAGCTTAGCGGGACTAGCGGGGGGGGATGAGCAGTTCTTC,TRBD2,.,TRBJ2-1,TRBV7-9
CASSLGLAGGSGANVLTF,TGCGCCAGCAGCTTAGGACTAGCGGGAGGCTCTGGGGCCAACGTCCTGACTTTC,TRBD2,.,TRBJ2-6,TRBV5-1
CASSRGQVKQFF,TGTGCCAGCAGCAGAGGACAGGTCAAGCAGTTCTTC,TRBD1,.,TRBJ2-1,TRBV7-2
CASSLLRDPNEQFF,TGTGCCAGCAGCTTACTCCGGGATCCCAATGAGCAGTTCTTC,.,.,TRBJ2-1,TRBV7-8
CASSLSSAPSYEQYF,TGCGCCAGCAGCTTATCTAGCGCCCCCTCCTACGAGCAGTACTTC,.,.,TRBJ2-7,TRBV5-1
CASSPRTGGRGDTEAFF,TGTGCCAGCAGCCCTCGAACAGGGGGCCGTGGAGACACTGAAGCTTTCTTT,TRBD1,.,TRBJ1-1,TRBV7-8
CASRQGGQPQHF,TGTGCCAGTAGACAGGGGGGCCAGCCCCAGCATTTT,TRBD1,.,TRBJ1-5,TRBV6-5
CASSSSTVTDTQYF,TGTGCCAGCAGCTCTTCGACAGTCACAGATACGCAGTATTTT,.,.,TRBJ2-3,TRBV5-5
CASSPPNQGQNNSPLHF,TGTGCCAGCTCACCACCGAATCAAGGACAGAATAATTCACCCCTCCACTTT,.,.,TRBJ1-6,TRBV18
CASVPGAGPWEQYF,TGTGCCAGCGTTCCTGGGGCAGGCCCGTGGGAGCAGTACTTC,.,once,TRBJ2-7,TRBV28
CAWTPRDRGFDEQYF,TGTGCCTGGACGCCGCGGGACAGGGGGTTCGACGAGCAGTACTTC,TRBD1,.,TRBJ2-7,TRBV30
CASTGTPYGEQFF,TGTGCCAGTACCGGGACTCCTTACGGTGAGCAGTTCTTC,.,once,TRBJ2-1,TRBV19
CASSQSSYNEQFF,TGCGCCAGCAGCCAGAGTAGTTACAATGAGCAGTTCTTC,.,.,TRBJ2-1,TRBV4-1
CASSYRRQGGEKLFF,TGTGCCAGCAGTTACCGACGACAGGGAGGTGAAAAACTGTTTTTT,TRBD1,.,TRBJ1-4,TRBV6-5
CASSLSSALAGPYEQYF,TGTGCCAGCAGCTTAAGCAGTGCTCTAGCGGGACCGTACGAGCAGTACTTC,TRBD2,.,TRBJ2-7,TRBV7-2
CASSPPGGEDYGYTF,TGTGCCAGCTCACCACCCGGGGGGGAGGACTATGGCTACACCTTC,.,.,TRBJ1-2,TRBV18
CASSVRTGSEAFF,TGTGCCAGCAGCGTTAGGACAGGCTCTGAAGCTTTCTTT,TRBD1,.,TRBJ1-1,TRBV11-1
CASSPGDQPQHF,TGTGCCAGCTCACCGGGAGATCAGCCCCAGCATTTT,.,.,TRBJ1-5,TRBV18
CASSGDRGPREPQHF,TGTGCCAGCAGTGGAGACAGGGGGCCCAGGGAGCCCCAGCATTTT,TRBD1,.,TRBJ1-5,TRBV2
CASDRIRGLGEQYF,TGTGCCAGCGATCGAATCAGGGGGCTTGGCGAGCAGTACTTC,TRBD1,.,TRBJ2-7,TRBV9
CASSHTPGTGIGNTIYF,TGTGCCAGCAGCCACACCCCCGGGACAGGGATCGGAAACACCATATATTTT,TRBD1,.,TRBJ1-3,TRBV14
CASSLGPEYEQYF,TGTGCCAGCAGCTTAGGCCCCGAGTACGAGCAGTACTTC,.,.,TRBJ2-7,TRBV13
CAWRVQGGTQETQYF,TGTGCCTGGAGGGTTCAGGGGGGAACTCAAGAGACCCAGTACTTC,.,.,TRBJ2-5,TRBV30
CASSLGDSNYGYTF,TGTGCCAGCAGCTTAGGGGACAGTAACTATGGCTACACCTTC,TRBD1,.,TRBJ1-2,TRBV7-2
CASSLSPTGTNYGYTF,TGTGCCAGCAGTTTATCGCCGACAGGGACCAACTATGGCTACACCTTC,TRBD1,.,TRBJ1-2,TRBV27
CASSGTGGSEAFF,TGTGCCAGCTCCGGGACGGGAGGTTCTGAAGCTTTCTTT,.,.,TRBJ1-1,TRBV2